These 25 T cell receptor beta chains were sequenced from one sample in a study of T cell responses to AZD1222 COVID-19 vaccine. TCRdb's table, derived via immunoSEQ multiplex PCR, lists solely in-frame clones and lacks some. The repertoire includes 120,000 to 150,000 clones, 89% of them detected once, and over 2.5% sits in the top ten. The source material was peripheral blood, sampled on day 0 of AZD1222 vaccination. These receptors all stem from an adult in good health.

The chain joins TRBV4-2 to TRBJ1-1; D unclear. There are 14 residues in the CDR3. Germline V gives CDR1 LGHNA, CDR2 YNFKEQ. The V end lost 1 base, the J end lost 1 base, and 7 bases lay between the germline ends. The CDR3 loop reads CASSQGGENTEAFF. In DNA, the CDR3 is TGTGCCAGCAGCCAAGGAGGTGAGAACACTGAAGCTTTCTTT.

V and J are TRBV19 and TRBJ1-1; 7 bases are shared with TRBD1. Germline trimming cut 7 bases from V and 4 bases from J; bases unmatched to any gene: 18. Germline V gene lookup returns CDR1 LNHDA and CDR2 SQIVND (reference sequence). The CDR3 loop spans 17 amino acids. DNA for the CDR3: TGTGCCAGTACCATATACCCCGGAACAGGGGCGTTCACTGAAGCTTTCTTT. Translating gives CASTIYPGTGAFTEAFF. Full variable domain (rest looked up from reference TRBV19 and TRBJ1-1): DGGITQSPKYLFRKEGQNVTLSCEQNLNHDAMYWYRQDPGQGLRLIYYSQIVNDFQKGDIAEGYSVSREKKESFPLTVTSAQKNPTAFYLCASTIYPGTGAFTEAFFGQGTRLTVV.

This clone was picked up a small number of times. Here the CDR3 DNA reads TGCAGCGTTGAGGGACAGGGGTTTTCAGATACGCAGTATTTT. This codes for CSVEGQGFSDTQYF. This chain links TRBV29-1 with TRBJ2-3; 10 bases fit TRBD1. Germline CDR1 is SQVTM and CDR2 is ANQGSEA. This CDR3 is 14 amino acids long. Trimming cost V 3 bases and J 4 bases; bases outside gene matches: 4.

To note about this clone: Other DNA sequences in this sample translate to the same CDR3. The CDR3 sequence: CASSLRGRSTDTQYF. The CDR3 DNA sequence: TGTGCCAGCAGCTTGCGCGGGAGAAGCACAGATACGCAGTATTTT. The V call is TRBV5-6, the J call TRBJ2-3; 7 nucleotides line up with TRBD2. The germline gives CDR1 SGHDT, CDR2 YYEEEE. This CDR3 is 15 amino acids long. V shed 1 base and J 0 bases; nucleotides not matched to a gene: 2.

The J gene is TRBJ1-4, the V gene TRBV5-4; 8 bases are shared with TRBD1. In germline, CDR1 is SGHNT, CDR2 YYREEE (reference sequence). J was trimmed by 0 bases and V by 2 bases; bases with no gene match: 6. This CDR3 is built from 17 residues. Written as DNA, the CDR3 is TGTGCCAGCAGCTTAGGACAGGGAAGTGCAACTAATGAAAAACTGTTTTTT. It translates to CASSLGQGSATNEKLFF.

This clone was seen a handful of times. The chain has TRBV2 and TRBJ2-2, with D unresolved. Between the trimmed V and J ends, which lost 8 bases and 0 bases, there was a span of 13 bases. The CDR3 loop spans 15 amino acids. CDR1 and CDR2 from the germline V gene are SNHLY and FYNNEI. This CDR3 is CASLRTLANTGELFF. The CDR3 DNA reads as TGTGCCAGCCTCAGGACCCTAGCGAACACCGGGGAGCTGTTTTTT.

Here the CDR3 DNA reads TGTGCCAGCAGCCGGGGACTAGCGGGAGGGCGCGAGCAGTACTTC. This codes for CASSRGLAGGREQYF. The chain uses TRBV5-5 and TRBJ2-7; TRBD2 agrees at 16 bases. Trimming cost V 4 bases and J 6 bases; bases outside gene matches: 4. The CDR3 has 15 residues. The V gene's germline CDR1 is SGHKS and CDR2 YYEKEE (reference sequence).

The V call is TRBV6-6, the J call TRBJ2-1; TRBD2 matches 13 bases. Germline loops: CDR1 MNHNY, CDR2 SVGAGI (reference sequence). After removal of 4 bases from V and 6 bases from J, the junction contained 3 bases not matched to a gene. The CDR3 runs 15 residues. CDR3 sequence reads: CASSWTSGGSNEQFF. CDR3 nucleotide sequence: TGTGCCAGCAGTTGGACTAGCGGGGGAAGCAATGAGCAGTTCTTC.

This clone appeared a few times. The chain uses TRBV28 and TRBJ1-2, with a possible D match to TRBD1 (5 bases). Germline V gene data show CDR1 as MDHEN and CDR2 as SYDVKM. The CDR3 is 14 residues long. V dropped 7 bases and J dropped 1 base, with 13 bases sitting between them. The CDR3 region is CASIRGRLNYGYTF. The CDR3 DNA reads as TGTGCCAGCATAAGGGGCAGACTTAACTATGGCTACACCTTC.

The J gene is TRBJ2-3, the V gene TRBV3-1 (or the pseudogene TRBV3-2); 11 bases line up with TRBD1. This CDR3 comprises 16 residues. V dropped 4 bases and J dropped 3; count of bases not matched to a gene: 6. In germline, CDR1 is LGHDT, CDR2 YNNKEL (reference sequence). The CDR3 here is CASSPGQGASTDTQYF. CDR3 coding DNA: TGTGCCAGCAGCCCAGGACAGGGGGCATCAACAGATACGCAGTATTTT.

The gene calls are TRBV7-2 and TRBJ2-2, with D maybe TRBD2 (5 bases). Per the germline V gene, CDR1 is SGHTA and CDR2 is FQGNSA. V was shortened by 8 bases and J by 0 bases, with 10 bases between the two germline ends. This CDR3 has 14 residues. In nucleotides, the CDR3 is TGTGCCAGCGGTCGAGGGACGAACACCGGGGAGCTGTTTTTT. It is translated as CASGRGTNTGELFF.

This chain uses TRBV27 with TRBJ2-7; D is perhaps TRBD1 (6 bases). Trimming removed 4 bases at V and 4 bases at J, with 20 bases between. The CDR3 extends over 16 amino acids. The germline CDR1 and CDR2 sequences are MNHEY and SMNVEV (reference sequence). The CDR3 is CASSWTPGTIFYEQYF. The CDR3 DNA sequence: TGTGCCAGCAGTTGGACCCCCGGGACAATTTTTTACGAGCAGTACTTC.

This chain connects TRBV18 to TRBJ2-5; TRBD2 is a possible D gene (6 bases). V lost 3 bases and J lost 1, with 12 bases in between. The CDR3 extends over 15 amino acids. The germline CDR1 and CDR2 sequences are KGHSH and LQKENI. The CDR3, as DNA: TGTGCCAGCTCACCCGATGGGGGGTCCCAAGAGACCCAGTACTTC. Translation gives CASSPDGGSQETQYF.

This clone appeared a single time. The chain carries TRBV15 and TRBJ1-3; 8 nucleotides match TRBD1. V lost 0 bases to trimming and J lost 4 bases; unmatched junction nucleotides: 11. This CDR3 is 18 amino acids long. CDR1 is LNHNV and CDR2 is YYDKDF in the germline V gene (reference sequence). The CDR3 loop reads CATSRDPLFRGLGNTIYF. CDR3 sequence (DNA): TGTGCCACCAGCAGAGATCCATTATTCAGGGGGCTCGGAAACACCATATATTTT.

The genes are TRBV2 and TRBJ1-5; tentatively, D is TRBD1 (5 bases). The CDR3 is 17 amino acids. CDR1 SNHLY and CDR2 FYNNEI come from the germline V gene. V lost 6 bases and J 0 bases, leaving 18 bases between the germline ends. The CDR3 nucleotides are TGTGCCAGCAGCAGACGGGACTCTCTATATAGCAATCAGCCCCAGCATTTT. This translates into CASSRRDSLYSNQPQHF.

This chain links TRBV18 with TRBJ1-1; D may be TRBD1 (5 bases). In germline, CDR1 is KGHSH, CDR2 LQKENI. Trimming removed 4 bases at V and 8 bases at J, with 11 bases between. CDR3 length: 12 amino acids. The DNA for the CDR3 is TGTGCCAGCTCACGTCGTGGGGCCGAAGCTTTCTTT. This encodes CASSRRGAEAFF.

V usage is TRBV5-4 and J usage is TRBJ1-2; no definite D call. Germline V gene sequence: CDR1 SGHNT, CDR2 YYREEE (reference sequence). This CDR3 is 15 amino acids long. V lost 0 bases and J 2 bases, leaving 11 bases between the germline ends. Here the CDR3 DNA reads TGTGCCAGCAGCTTGGGGGGTACACCGAACTATGGCTACACCTTC. Protein product: CASSLGGTPNYGYTF.

The chain joins TRBV6-2 or TRBV6-3 to TRBJ1-5, with TRBD1 matching 10 bases. CDR3 length: 14 residues. Trimming took 5 bases from V and 6 from J; bases not matched to a gene: 4. The germline V gene encodes CDR1 MNHEY and CDR2 SVGEGT. For the CDR3, the DNA is TGTGCCAGCAGTGCCGGGACAGGGGTTCAGCCCCAGCATTTT. Protein sequence: CASSAGTGVQPQHF.

The chain links TRBV18 to TRBJ2-1, with D unresolved. The CDR3 length is 13 residues. CDR1 KGHSH and CDR2 LQKENI come from the germline V gene. Trimming removed 0 bases from V and 9 bases from J, with 9 bases in between. This CDR3 reads CASSPPERIEQFF. CDR3 coding DNA: TGTGCCAGCTCACCACCGGAGCGTATTGAGCAGTTCTTC.

To note about this clone: This same CDR3 is encoded by further DNA sequences in the sample. The chain is built from TRBV18 and TRBJ2-5; no clear D. Trimming shortened V by 3 bases and J by 1 base, and 6 bases separated the two germline ends. Per the germline V gene, CDR1 is KGHSH and CDR2 is LQKENI. CDR3 length: 13 amino acids. The CDR3 here is CASSPTLQETQYF. DNA of the CDR3: TGTGCCAGCTCACCCACCCTCCAAGAGACCCAGTACTTC.

This chain connects TRBV7-3 to TRBJ2-2; perhaps TRBD2 as D (5 bases). With 3 bases removed from V and 1 base from J, the gap between germline ends came to 12 bases. Looked up from germline, CDR1 is SGHTA and CDR2 is FQGTGA. The CDR3 covers 16 residues. The CDR3 sequence is CASSFGSGQNTGELFF. The CDR3 DNA sequence: TGTGCCAGCAGCTTCGGCAGCGGCCAGAACACCGGGGAGCTGTTTTTT.

Concerning this clone itself: The junction and the germline gene differ at one end; a read error may be behind it. The V call is TRBV7-7, the J call TRBJ2-3, with 9 bases that match TRBD2. CDR3 length: 10 amino acids. CDR1 is SSHAT, CDR2 FNYEAQ, per germline (reference sequence). The CDR3 bases are TGTGCTAGCAGCTTAGCGGGAGAGGACTTT. Translating it yields CASSLAGEDF.

The rearrangement uses TRBV9 and TRBJ2-3; D is ambiguous. The CDR3 covers 13 residues. Germline CDR1 and CDR2: SGDLS and YYNGEE. Between the trimmed V and J ends, which lost 0 bases and 5 bases, there was a span of 7 bases. CDR3 region: CASSVAWQDTQYF. CDR3 bases: TGTGCCAGCAGCGTAGCGTGGCAAGATACGCAGTATTTT.

CDR3 in amino acids: CASSVGEGFEQFF. In nucleotides, the CDR3 is TGTGCCAGCAGCGTAGGGGAGGGTTTTGAGCAGTTCTTC. This chain links TRBV9 with TRBJ2-1; 7 nucleotides align to TRBD2. Trimming cost V 0 bases and J 9 bases; bases outside gene matches: 3. The CDR3 is made up of 13 amino acids. The germline V gene encodes CDR1 SGDLS and CDR2 YYNGEE.

The genes are TRBV18 and TRBJ1-1, with TRBD1 matching 10 bases. Looked up from germline, CDR1 is KGHSH and CDR2 is LQKENI. The CDR3 is 18 residues long. Germline trimming cut 3 bases from V and 0 bases from J; bases unmatched to any gene: 10. In nucleotides, the CDR3 is TGTGCCAGCTCACCTCTTCCCGGGACAGGGGCGGTGAACACTGAAGCTTTCTTT. Encoded protein: CASSPLPGTGAVNTEAFF.